The rows below give T cell receptor beta chains drawn from one sample of a study of cytomegalovirus exposure and HLA in healthy donors. Sequenced by immunoSEQ multiplex PCR; TCRdb stores in-frame clones only, minus some. The table includes under 150,000 clones, more than 85% detected once. The source material was PBMCs. The receptors were gathered from a man younger than 35 in good health and CMV-seropositive. The CDR3 runs from the conserved cysteine through the conserved F or W. Fields, in order: CDR3 protein, CDR3 DNA, J gene, clone size, V gene, D gene. D genes are given only for firm matches. Size values are once, few and many counts, or a class for expanded clones, and some rows have none.

CDR3 protein: CASSPQQGAHEQYF; CDR3 DNA: TGTGCCAGCTCGCCCCAACAGGGGGCCCACGAGCAGTACTTC; J gene: TRBJ2-7; clone size: NA; V gene: TRBV18; D gene: TRBD1
CDR3 protein: CASRGQNTDTQYF; CDR3 DNA: TGTGCCAGCAGGGGACAGAACACAGATACGCAGTATTTT; J gene: TRBJ2-3; clone size: NA; V gene: TRBV27; D gene: TRBD1
CDR3 protein: CASSGDSGEQFF; CDR3 DNA: TGTGCCAGCAGTGGAGATAGCGGAGAGCAGTTCTTC; J gene: TRBJ2-1; clone size: few; V gene: TRBV2; D gene: NA
CDR3 protein: CASTLSGGPQETQYF; CDR3 DNA: TGCGCCAGCACTCTCAGCGGGGGCCCTCAAGAGACCCAGTACTTC; J gene: TRBJ2-5; clone size: few; V gene: TRBV5-1; D gene: TRBD2
CDR3 protein: CASSRAVRATDTQYF; CDR3 DNA: TGTGCCAGCAGCCGAGCGGTGAGAGCCACAGATACGCAGTATTTT; J gene: TRBJ2-3; clone size: NA; V gene: TRBV14; D gene: NA
CDR3 protein: CASSTFQGGGEKLFF; CDR3 DNA: TGTGCCAGCAGCACTTTCCAGGGAGGAGGTGAAAAACTGTTTTTT; J gene: TRBJ1-4; clone size: NA; V gene: TRBV7-8; D gene: NA
CDR3 protein: CASSLSVRQDLKNIQYF; CDR3 DNA: TGCGCCAGCTCTCTCTCCGTGAGACAGGACCTCAAAAACATTCAGTACTTC; J gene: TRBJ2-4; clone size: NA; V gene: TRBV4-1; D gene: NA
CDR3 protein: CASNTGRGWTNEKLFF; CDR3 DNA: TGTGCCAGCAATACAGGGAGAGGGTGGACTAATGAAAAACTGTTTTTT; J gene: TRBJ1-4; clone size: NA; V gene: TRBV25-1; D gene: NA
CDR3 protein: CASSTGGNTEAFF; CDR3 DNA: TGTGCCAGTAGCACTGGAGGGAACACTGAAGCTTTCTTT; J gene: TRBJ1-1; clone size: NA; V gene: TRBV19; D gene: NA
CDR3 protein: CASSERRYEQYF; CDR3 DNA: TGTGCCAGCAGTGAACGGAGGTACGAGCAGTACTTC; J gene: TRBJ2-7; clone size: NA; V gene: TRBV6-1; D gene: NA
CDR3 protein: CASSLGRERDTQYF; CDR3 DNA: TGCGCCAGCAGCTTGGGTCGGGAGAGAGATACGCAGTATTTT; J gene: TRBJ2-3; clone size: once; V gene: TRBV5-1; D gene: NA
CDR3 protein: CAVATGMDTDTQYF; CDR3 DNA: TGTGCCGTTGCAACCGGGATGGACACAGATACGCAGTATTTT; J gene: TRBJ2-3; clone size: NA; V gene: TRBV10-3; D gene: NA
CDR3 protein: CASSEAAQGEQFF; CDR3 DNA: TGTGCCAGCAGTGAAGCCGCCCAGGGTGAGCAGTTCTTC; J gene: TRBJ2-1; clone size: NA; V gene: TRBV6-1; D gene: NA
CDR3 protein: CASSYLGQGNTEAFF; CDR3 DNA: TGTGCCAGCAGTTACTTGGGACAGGGTAACACTGAAGCTTTCTTT; J gene: TRBJ1-1; clone size: NA; V gene: TRBV6-5; D gene: TRBD1
CDR3 protein: CASSFYGGRGTDTQYF; CDR3 DNA: TGTGCCAGCAGTTTCTACGGCGGGAGAGGCACAGATACGCAGTATTTT; J gene: TRBJ2-3; clone size: NA; V gene: TRBV27; D gene: TRBD2
CDR3 protein: CASSDLGDRRTDTQYF; CDR3 DNA: TGTGCCAGCAGTGATTTGGGGGACAGACGCACAGATACGCAGTATTTT; J gene: TRBJ2-3; clone size: NA; V gene: TRBV6-1; D gene: TRBD1
CDR3 protein: CSARSRTEAFF; CDR3 DNA: TGCAGTGCTAGGTCCAGAACTGAAGCTTTCTTT; J gene: TRBJ1-1; clone size: NA; V gene: TRBV20-1; D gene: NA
CDR3 protein: CASSESAGGNTGELFF; CDR3 DNA: TGTGCCAGCAGTGAAAGTGCAGGGGGGAACACCGGGGAGCTGTTTTTT; J gene: TRBJ2-2; clone size: NA; V gene: TRBV6-1; D gene: TRBD1
CDR3 protein: CASGLPNSGRAHEQFF; CDR3 DNA: TGTGCTAGTGGTTTGCCGAATAGCGGGAGAGCCCATGAGCAGTTCTTC; J gene: TRBJ2-1; clone size: NA; V gene: TRBV12-5; D gene: TRBD2
CDR3 protein: CASSLRWALFGYTF; CDR3 DNA: TGTGCCAGTAGTCTCAGATGGGCCCTTTTTGGCTACACCTTC; J gene: TRBJ1-2; clone size: NA; V gene: TRBV19; D gene: NA
CDR3 protein: CASSLQGARNQPQHF; CDR3 DNA: TGTGCCAGCAGCCTACAGGGGGCAAGGAATCAGCCCCAGCATTTT; J gene: TRBJ1-5; clone size: NA; V gene: TRBV7-8; D gene: TRBD1
CDR3 protein: CSVPYRDRGSTDTQYF; CDR3 DNA: TGCAGCGTTCCTTACCGGGACAGGGGAAGCACAGATACGCAGTATTTT; J gene: TRBJ2-3; clone size: NA; V gene: TRBV29-1; D gene: TRBD1
CDR3 protein: CASTLAGEAYNEQFF; CDR3 DNA: TGTGCCAGTACACTAGCGGGAGAGGCCTACAATGAGCAGTTCTTC; J gene: TRBJ2-1; clone size: many; V gene: TRBV19; D gene: TRBD2
CDR3 protein: CASSLGGGTSGRTSYNEQFF; CDR3 DNA: TGCGCCAGCAGCTTGGGGGGTGGAACTAGCGGGAGGACATCCTACAATGAGCAGTTCTTC; J gene: TRBJ2-1; clone size: NA; V gene: TRBV5-1; D gene: TRBD2
CDR3 protein: CASSPISKAGRASYNEQFF; CDR3 DNA: TGTGCCAGCTCACCGATAAGTAAGGCGGGGAGGGCCAGTTACAATGAGCAGTTCTTC; J gene: TRBJ2-1; clone size: NA; V gene: TRBV18; D gene: TRBD2
CDR3 protein: CASSDHRDTEAFF; CDR3 DNA: TGTGCCAGCAGTGACCACAGGGATACTGAAGCTTTCTTT; J gene: TRBJ1-1; clone size: NA; V gene: TRBV6-1; D gene: NA
CDR3 protein: CASLSDRAGYYGYTF; CDR3 DNA: TGTGCCAGCCTCTCTGACAGGGCGGGGTACTATGGCTACACCTTC; J gene: TRBJ1-2; clone size: NA; V gene: TRBV5-6; D gene: TRBD1
CDR3 protein: CASSVSVKTVPYEQYF; CDR3 DNA: TGTGCCAGCAGCGTATCAGTAAAGACTGTGCCCTACGAGCAGTACTTC; J gene: TRBJ2-7; clone size: NA; V gene: TRBV9; D gene: NA
CDR3 protein: CASSGTGANVLTF; CDR3 DNA: TGTGCCAGTTCAGGGACTGGGGCCAACGTCCTGACTTTC; J gene: TRBJ2-6; clone size: NA; V gene: TRBV14; D gene: NA
CDR3 protein: CASSVDRDQEAFF; CDR3 DNA: TGTGCCAGCAGCGTAGACAGGGACCAGGAGGCTTTCTTT; J gene: TRBJ1-1; clone size: NA; V gene: TRBV9; D gene: NA
CDR3 protein: CASSPQSGTSTDTQYF; CDR3 DNA: TGCGCCAGCAGCCCCCAATCCGGGACAAGCACAGATACGCAGTATTTT; J gene: TRBJ2-3; clone size: NA; V gene: TRBV5-1; D gene: NA